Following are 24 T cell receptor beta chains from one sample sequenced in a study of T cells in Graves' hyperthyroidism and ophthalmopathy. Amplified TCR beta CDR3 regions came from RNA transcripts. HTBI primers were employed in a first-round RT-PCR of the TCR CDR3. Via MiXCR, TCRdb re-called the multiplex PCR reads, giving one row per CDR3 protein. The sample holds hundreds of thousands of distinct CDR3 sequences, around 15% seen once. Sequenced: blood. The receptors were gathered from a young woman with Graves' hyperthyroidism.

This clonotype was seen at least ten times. CDR3 in DNA: TGTGCCAGCAGCTTCGATGGTCTATCCGAGCAGTACTTC. Its translation is CASSFDGLSEQYF. The chain recombines TRBV7-2 with TRBJ2-7, with D hard to call. Trimming left V 3 bases short and J 6 bases short, with 12 bases between. CDR1 and CDR2 (germline): SGHTA, FQGNSA. The CDR3 extends over 13 amino acids.

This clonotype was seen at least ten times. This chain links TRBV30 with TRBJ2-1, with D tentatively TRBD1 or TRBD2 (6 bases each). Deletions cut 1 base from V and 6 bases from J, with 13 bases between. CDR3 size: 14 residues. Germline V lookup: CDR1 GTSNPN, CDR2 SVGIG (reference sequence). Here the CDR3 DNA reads TGTGCCTGGAGTGCGGAGGGGGGCGGCAATGAGCAGTTCTTC. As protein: CAWSAEGGGNEQFF. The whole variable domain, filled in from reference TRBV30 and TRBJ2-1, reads SQTIHQWPATLVQPVGSPLSLECTVEGTSNPNLYWYRQAAGRGLQLLFYSVGIGQISSEVPQNLSASRPQDRQFILSSKKLLLSDSGFYLCAWSAEGGGNEQFFGPGTRLTVL.

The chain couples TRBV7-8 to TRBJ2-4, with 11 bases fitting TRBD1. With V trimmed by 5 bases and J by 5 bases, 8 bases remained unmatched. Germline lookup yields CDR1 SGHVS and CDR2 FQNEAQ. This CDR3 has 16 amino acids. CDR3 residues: CASSGLKGQGENIQYF. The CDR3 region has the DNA TGTGCCAGCAGCGGACTAAAGGGACAGGGGGAAAACATTCAGTACTTC. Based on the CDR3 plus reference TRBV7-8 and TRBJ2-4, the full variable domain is GAGVSQSPRYKVAKRGQDVALRCDPISGHVSLFWYQQALGQGPEFLTYFQNEAQLDKSGLPSDRFFAERPEGSVSTLKIQRTQQEDSAVYLCASSGLKGQGENIQYFGAGTRLSVL.

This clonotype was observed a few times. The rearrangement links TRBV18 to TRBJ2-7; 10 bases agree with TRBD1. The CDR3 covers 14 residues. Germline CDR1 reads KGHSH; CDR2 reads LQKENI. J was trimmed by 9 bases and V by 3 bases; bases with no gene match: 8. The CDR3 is CASSPGQGSWGQYF. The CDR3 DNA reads TGTGCCAGCTCACCGGGACAGGGGAGTTGGGGGCAGTACTTC.

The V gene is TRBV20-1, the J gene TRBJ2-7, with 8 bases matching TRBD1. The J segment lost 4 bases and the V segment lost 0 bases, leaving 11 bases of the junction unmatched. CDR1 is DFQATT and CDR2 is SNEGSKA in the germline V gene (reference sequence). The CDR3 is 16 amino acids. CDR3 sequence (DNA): TGCAGTGCTAGAGATCCGCAGGGGGCGAGGGAATACGAGCAGTACTTC. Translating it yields CSARDPQGAREYEQYF.

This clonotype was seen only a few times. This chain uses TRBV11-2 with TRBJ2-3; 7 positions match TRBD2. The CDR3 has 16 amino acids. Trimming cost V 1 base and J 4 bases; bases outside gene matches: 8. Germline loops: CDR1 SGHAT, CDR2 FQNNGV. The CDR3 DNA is TGTGCCAGCAGCTTAGTGGGGGGGAGGGCGGCAGATACGCAGTATTTT. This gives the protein CASSLVGGRAADTQYF.

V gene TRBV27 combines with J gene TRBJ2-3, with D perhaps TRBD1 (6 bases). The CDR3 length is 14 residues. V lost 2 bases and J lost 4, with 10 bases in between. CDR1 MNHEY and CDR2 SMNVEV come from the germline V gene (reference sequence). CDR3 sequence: CASSLRGSPDTQYF. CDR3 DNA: TGTGCCAGCAGTTTAAGGGGGAGTCCAGATACGCAGTATTTT.

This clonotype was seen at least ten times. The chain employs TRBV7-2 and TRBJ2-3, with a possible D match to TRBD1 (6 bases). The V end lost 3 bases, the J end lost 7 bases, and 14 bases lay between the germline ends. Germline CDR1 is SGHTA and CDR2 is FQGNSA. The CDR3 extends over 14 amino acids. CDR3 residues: CASSFSLQGNTQYF. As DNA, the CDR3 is TGTGCCAGCAGCTTTTCCCTACAGGGAAATACGCAGTATTTT.

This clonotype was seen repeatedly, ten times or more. The CDR3 region has the DNA TGTGCCTGGAGGCGGCGCGGTGGACAGTATAATTCACCCCTCCACTTT. Its protein is CAWRRRGGQYNSPLHF. The chain employs TRBV30 and TRBJ1-6; perhaps TRBD1 as D (6 bases). V lost 3 bases to trimming and J lost 4 bases, with 16 bases between them. CDR3 length: 16 residues. Germline assignment: CDR1 GTSNPN and CDR2 SVGIG (reference sequence).

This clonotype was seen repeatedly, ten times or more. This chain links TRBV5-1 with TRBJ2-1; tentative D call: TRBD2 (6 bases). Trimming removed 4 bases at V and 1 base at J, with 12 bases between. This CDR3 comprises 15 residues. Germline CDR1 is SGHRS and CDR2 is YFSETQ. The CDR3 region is CASSRVGGSYNEQFF. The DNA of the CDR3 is TGCGCCAGCAGCCGGGTCGGGGGTTCCTACAATGAGCAGTTCTTC.

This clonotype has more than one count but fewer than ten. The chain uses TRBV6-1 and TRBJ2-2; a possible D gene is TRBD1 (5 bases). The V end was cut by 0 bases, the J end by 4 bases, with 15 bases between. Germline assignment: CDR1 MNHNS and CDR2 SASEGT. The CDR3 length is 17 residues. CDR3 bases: TGTGCCAGCAGTGAAGCTTTAGGGGCGAAGGGCACCGGGGAGCTGTTTTTT. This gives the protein CASSEALGAKGTGELFF.

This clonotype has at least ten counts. CDR3 protein: CASSYGTSAVEEQYF. Here the CDR3 DNA reads TGTGCCAGCAGTTACGGGACTAGCGCCGTTGAGGAGCAGTACTTC. The V gene is TRBV6-6, the J gene TRBJ2-7; TRBD2 matches at 10 bases. The junction had 8 bases not matched to a gene; V was cut back by 2 bases and J by 7 bases. The CDR3 is 15 amino acids. Looked up from germline, CDR1 is MNHNY and CDR2 is SVGAGI (reference sequence).

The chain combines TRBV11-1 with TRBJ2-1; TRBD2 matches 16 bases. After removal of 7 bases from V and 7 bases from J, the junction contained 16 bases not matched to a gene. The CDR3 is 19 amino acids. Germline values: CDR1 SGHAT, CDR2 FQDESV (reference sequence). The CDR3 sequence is CASMASRGLAGGPGNEQFF. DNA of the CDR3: TGTGCCAGCATGGCGTCGAGGGGACTAGCGGGAGGGCCAGGGAATGAGCAGTTCTTC.

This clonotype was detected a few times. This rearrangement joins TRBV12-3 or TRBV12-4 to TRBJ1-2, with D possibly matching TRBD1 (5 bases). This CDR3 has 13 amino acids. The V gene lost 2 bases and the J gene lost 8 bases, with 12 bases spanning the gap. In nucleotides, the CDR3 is TGTGCCAGCAGTTTATTGTCAGGGAAAGGCTACACCTTC. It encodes CASSLLSGKGYTF.

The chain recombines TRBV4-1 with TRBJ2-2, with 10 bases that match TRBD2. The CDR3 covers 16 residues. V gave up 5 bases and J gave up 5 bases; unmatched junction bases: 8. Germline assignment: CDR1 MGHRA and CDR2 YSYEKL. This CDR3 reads CASSNLLAGTTGELFF. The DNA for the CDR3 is TGCGCCAGCAGCAACTTACTAGCGGGAACTACCGGGGAGCTGTTTTTT.

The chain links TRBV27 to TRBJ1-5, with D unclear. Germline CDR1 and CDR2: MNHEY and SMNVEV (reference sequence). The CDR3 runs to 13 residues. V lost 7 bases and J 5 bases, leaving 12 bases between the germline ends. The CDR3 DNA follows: TGTGCCAGCACTCCGGGAGATTATCAGCCCCAGCATTTT. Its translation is CASTPGDYQPQHF.

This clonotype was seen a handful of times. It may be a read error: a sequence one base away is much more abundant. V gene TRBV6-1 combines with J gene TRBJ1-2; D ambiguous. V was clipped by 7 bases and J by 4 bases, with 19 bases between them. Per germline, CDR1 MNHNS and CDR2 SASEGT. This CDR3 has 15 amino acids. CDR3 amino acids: CASTRDKASLYGYTF. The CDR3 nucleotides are TGTGCCAGCACCCGTGACAAGGCGAGCCTCTATGGCTACACCTTC.

The CDR3 here is CSVDQGATEAFF. Written as DNA, the CDR3 is TGCAGCGTTGATCAGGGCGCCACTGAAGCTTTCTTT. This rearrangement joins TRBV29-1 to TRBJ1-1, with D possibly matching TRBD1 (5 bases). CDR1 and CDR2 (germline): SQVTM, ANQGSEA. The CDR3 sequence is 12 residues long. Trimming removed 3 bases from V and 4 bases from J, with 9 bases in between.

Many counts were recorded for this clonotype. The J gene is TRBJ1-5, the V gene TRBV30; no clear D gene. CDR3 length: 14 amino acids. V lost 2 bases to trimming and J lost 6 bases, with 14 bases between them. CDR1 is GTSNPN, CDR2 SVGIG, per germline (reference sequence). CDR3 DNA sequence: TGTGCCTGGAGTATACCAAGGTCAGGTCAGCCCCAGCATTTT. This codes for CAWSIPRSGQPQHF.

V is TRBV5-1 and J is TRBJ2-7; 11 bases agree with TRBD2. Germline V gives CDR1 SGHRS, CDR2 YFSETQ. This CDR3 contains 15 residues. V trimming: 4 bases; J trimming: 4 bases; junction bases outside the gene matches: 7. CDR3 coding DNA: TGCGCCAGCAGCCGACTAGCGGGATCCCTTTACGAGCAGTACTTC. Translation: CASSRLAGSLYEQYF.

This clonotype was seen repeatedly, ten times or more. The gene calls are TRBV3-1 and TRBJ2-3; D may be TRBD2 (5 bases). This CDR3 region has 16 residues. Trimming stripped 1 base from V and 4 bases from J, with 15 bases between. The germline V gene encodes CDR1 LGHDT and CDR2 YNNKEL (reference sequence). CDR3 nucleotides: TGTGCCAGCAGCCAAGGGTTTGGTGACTACTCAGATACGCAGTATTTT. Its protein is CASSQGFGDYSDTQYF.

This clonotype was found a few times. CDR3 in DNA: TGCAGTGCTAGAGCGAGAGGACAGGGGGCGGGGTCCCGGAACACTGAAGCTTTCTTT. Encoded protein: CSARARGQGAGSRNTEAFF. The chain recombines TRBV20-1 with TRBJ1-1, with 11 bases aligning to TRBD1. The ends lost 1 base at V and 1 base at J; junction bases unmatched: 14. Per the germline V gene, CDR1 is DFQATT and CDR2 is SNEGSKA (reference sequence). The length of the CDR3 is 19 residues.

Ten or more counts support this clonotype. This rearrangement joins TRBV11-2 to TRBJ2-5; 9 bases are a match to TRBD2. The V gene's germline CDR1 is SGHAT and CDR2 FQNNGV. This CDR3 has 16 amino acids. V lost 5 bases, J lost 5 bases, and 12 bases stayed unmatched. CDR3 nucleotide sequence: TGTGCCAGCAGCCTGATAGCGGGAGTAAGCGGTGAGACCCAGTACTTC. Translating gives CASSLIAGVSGETQYF.

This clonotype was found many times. As DNA, the CDR3 is TGTGCCAGCAGCTTGGCATTCTATTCGCACACTGAAGCTTTCTTT. The encoded protein is CASSLAFYSHTEAFF. The chain joins TRBV5-8 to TRBJ1-1; unclear D gene. V shed 0 bases and J shed 3 bases, with 12 bases lying between them. This CDR3 contains 15 residues. The germline V gene has CDR1 SGHTS and CDR2 YDEGEE.